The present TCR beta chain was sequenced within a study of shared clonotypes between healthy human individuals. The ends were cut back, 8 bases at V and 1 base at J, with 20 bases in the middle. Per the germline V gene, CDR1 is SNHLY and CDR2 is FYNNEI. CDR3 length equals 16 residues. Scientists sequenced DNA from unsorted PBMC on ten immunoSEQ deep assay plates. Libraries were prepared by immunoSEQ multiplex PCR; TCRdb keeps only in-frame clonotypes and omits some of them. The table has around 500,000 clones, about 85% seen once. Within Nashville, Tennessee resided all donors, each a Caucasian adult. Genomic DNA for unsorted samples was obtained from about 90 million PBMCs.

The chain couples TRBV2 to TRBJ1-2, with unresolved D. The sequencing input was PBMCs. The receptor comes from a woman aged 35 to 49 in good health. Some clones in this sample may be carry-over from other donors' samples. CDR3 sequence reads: CASDSNGGILNYGYTF. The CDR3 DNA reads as TGTGCCAGCGACTCGAACGGAGGGATTCTTAACTATGGCTACACCTTC.